Here is one TCR beta chain with its context. The data were taken from a study of blood T cell repertoires in COVID-19. Per the original data handling: Estimated nucleated cell counts came from reference gene primer amplification. Libraries were prepared by immunoSEQ multiplex PCR; TCRdb keeps only in-frame clonotypes and omits some of them. V and J calls and clone size are given by that table; D and trimming were obtained from the DNA. The repertoire consists of 250,000 or so clones, with roughly 89% occurring once and the leading ten covering just over 2.5%. In germline, CDR1 is MGHDK, CDR2 SYGVNS. V lost 3 bases and J 5 bases, leaving 13 bases between the germline ends. The CDR3 is 14 residues long.

The chain carries TRBV25-1 and TRBJ2-5, with TRBD2 as a possible D gene (5 bases). The sequence derives from a woman in her twenties or thirties with acute COVID-19. The sequenced sample consisted of PBMCs or T cells enriched from blood (not recorded which). The CDR3 nucleotides are TGTGCCAGCAGTGAGTCTAGCTTACGCGAGACCCAGTACTTC. This encodes CASSESSLRETQYF.